These 26 T cell receptor beta chains came from one sample sequenced in a study of cytomegalovirus exposure and HLA in healthy donors. In the PCR, 60 Vbeta and 13 Jbeta primers were used. Profiling relied on immunoSEQ multiplex PCR, and the TCRdb table lists in-frame clones only, not all of them. Of 150,000 or so clones in the sample, just under 75% were seen once. Source material: PBMCs. These TCRs come from a woman aged 18 to 35 in good health and CMV-seronegative.

In regard to this clone: Distinct nucleotide sequences in the sample also encode this CDR3. The chain has TRBV4-1 and TRBJ1-2; the D gene is possibly TRBD1 (5 bases). The CDR3 has 15 amino acids. Trimming left V 3 bases short and J 4 bases short, with 15 bases between. Per germline, CDR1 MGHRA and CDR2 YSYEKL. CDR3: CASSQETATAYGYTF. As DNA, the CDR3 is TGCGCCAGCAGCCAGGAGACAGCGACAGCCTATGGCTACACCTTC.

J is TRBJ1-1 and V is TRBV28; 7 bases line up with TRBD1. The CDR3 covers 15 residues. V lost 10 bases to trimming and J lost 1 base; unmatched junction nucleotides: 12. CDR1 is MDHEN and CDR2 is SYDVKM in the germline V gene. DNA of the CDR3: TGTGCCAATGGACCAGGGGGAATAGGGAACACTGAAGCTTTCTTT. As protein: CANGPGGIGNTEAFF.

The V gene is TRBV27, the J gene TRBJ1-1, with D possibly TRBD1 on 5 matching bases. The V end lost 5 bases, the J end lost 6 bases, and 13 bases lay between the germline ends. Germline CDR1 is MNHEY and CDR2 is SMNVEV (reference sequence). This CDR3 has 13 residues. CDR3 nucleotides: TGTGCCAGCAGTCGGGACTTTGGCGCTGAAGCTTTCTTT. It translates to CASSRDFGAEAFF.

The chain carries TRBV21-1 and TRBJ2-2; TRBD2 is taken as the D call from the table, unchecked against the DNA. TRBV21-1 is recorded as a pseudogene. CDR3 length equals 13 residues. CDR3 sequence (DNA): TGTGCCAGCAAGGGGAGGGCAACCGGGGAGCTGTTTTTT. Translated: CASKGRATGELFF.

The genes are TRBV9 and TRBJ2-2; 8 nucleotides match TRBD1. Trimming cost V 3 bases and J 6 bases; bases outside gene matches: 7. The CDR3 is made up of 15 amino acids. Germline V gene lookup returns CDR1 SGDLS and CDR2 YYNGEE. The CDR3 DNA sequence: TGTGCCAGCAGCGGGGGACAGGAAGGCTCCGGGGAGCTGTTTTTT. As protein: CASSGGQEGSGELFF.

The chain carries TRBV4-1 and TRBJ1-4; no clear D gene. V was shortened by 0 bases and J by 2 bases, with 7 bases between the two germline ends. The CDR3 has 15 residues. Germline V gene sequence: CDR1 MGHRA, CDR2 YSYEKL. The CDR3 protein is CASSQDWQTNEKLFF. CDR3 coding DNA: TGCGCCAGCAGCCAAGATTGGCAGACTAATGAAAAACTGTTTTTT.

The V call is TRBV6-1, the J call TRBJ2-3, with TRBD1 matching over 8 bases. The germline V gene has CDR1 MNHNS and CDR2 SASEGT. CDR3 length: 17 amino acids. V lost 4 bases, J lost 6 bases, and 15 bases stayed unmatched. CDR3 region: CASSGSGGAAFSDTQYF. CDR3 sequence (DNA): TGTGCCAGCAGTGGCTCAGGGGGCGCGGCGTTCTCTGATACGCAGTATTTT.

This chain links TRBV5-4 with TRBJ1-6, with D hard to call. The CDR3 sequence is 15 residues long. Trimming cost V 4 bases and J 4 bases, with 12 bases left between them. Germline CDR1 is SGHNT and CDR2 is YYREEE (reference sequence). This CDR3 reads CASSLTAVYNSPLHF. The CDR3 DNA sequence: TGTGCCAGCAGCCTAACAGCTGTGTATAATTCACCCCTCCACTTT.

The rearrangement uses TRBV9 and TRBJ2-5; 7 bases fit TRBD1. The length of the CDR3 is 14 residues. Per germline, CDR1 SGDLS and CDR2 YYNGEE. The junction had 10 bases not matched to a gene; V was cut back by 3 bases and J by 8 bases. The CDR3 region is CASSASWDSQTQYF. In DNA form, the CDR3 reads TGTGCCAGCAGCGCGTCCTGGGACAGCCAAACCCAGTACTTC.

There are a few counts of this clone. The chain employs TRBV2 and TRBJ1-4, with no clear D. The V gene lost 7 bases and the J gene lost 0 bases, with 6 bases spanning the gap. The CDR3 is 13 amino acids. Germline V lookup: CDR1 SNHLY, CDR2 FYNNEI. The CDR3 coding sequence is TGTGCCAGCACGGGTGCAACTAATGAAAAACTGTTTTTT. Encoded protein: CASTGATNEKLFF.

This clone was found a few times. The chain has TRBV7-6 and TRBJ1-5; possible D gene TRBD1, 6 bases. Trimming shortened V by 1 base and J by 2 bases, and 9 bases separated the two germline ends. Germline V CDR1 and CDR2: SGHVS, FNYEAQ. CDR3 length: 15 amino acids. The CDR3 sequence: CASSLVQGGNQPQHF. The CDR3 DNA reads TGTGCCAGCAGCTTAGTACAGGGCGGCAATCAGCCCCAGCATTTT.

V and J are TRBV2 and TRBJ1-5, with D perhaps TRBD1 (5 bases). Trimming cost V 8 bases and J 0 bases, with 17 bases left between them. The CDR3 is 16 residues long. Germline V gives CDR1 SNHLY, CDR2 FYNNEI. CDR3 nucleotides: TGTGCCAGCCTCGACGGGGCGGGGCGTAGCAATCAGCCCCAGCATTTT. Protein sequence: CASLDGAGRSNQPQHF.

The chain is built from TRBV29-1 and TRBJ2-1; TRBD2 agrees at 7 bases. Germline-derived CDR1 and CDR2 are SQVTM and ANQGSEA. This CDR3 comprises 13 residues. V was pared by 8 bases and J by 0 bases, with 4 bases of the junction left unmatched. For the CDR3, the DNA is TGCAGCCTCTGGGGGGGCTCCTACAATGAGCAGTTCTTC. Its translation is CSLWGGSYNEQFF.

J is TRBJ1-1 and V is TRBV29-1; tentative D call: TRBD1 (6 bases). In germline, CDR1 is SQVTM, CDR2 ANQGSEA. The CDR3 loop spans 12 amino acids. Deletions cut 7 bases from V and 10 bases from J, with 19 bases between. The CDR3 protein is CSGILGGTIAFF. The DNA of the CDR3 is TGCAGCGGAATATTGGGGGGGACAATAGCTTTCTTT.

CDR3 coding DNA: TGTGCCAGCAGTACGCAGGAAAACATTCAGTACTTC. Residues: CASSTQENIQYF. The chain has TRBV2 and TRBJ2-4, with D hard to call. Trimming pared 5 bases from V and 5 bases from J, leaving 7 bases between. The CDR3 runs to 12 residues. Looked up from germline, CDR1 is SNHLY and CDR2 is FYNNEI.

The chain has TRBV2 and TRBJ2-5, with TRBD2 as a possible D gene (6 bases). V lost 2 bases to trimming and J lost 4 bases, with 11 bases between them. From germline, CDR1 is SNHLY and CDR2 FYNNEI. CDR3 length: 14 residues. The CDR3 DNA is TGTGCCAGCAGTGAAATCCAGGGAGGAGAGACCCAGTACTTC. It encodes CASSEIQGGETQYF.

This chain uses TRBV7-2 with TRBJ2-7; perhaps TRBD2 as D (5 bases). The CDR3 is 14 residues long. V was pared by 8 bases and J by 3 bases, with 17 bases between. The germline V gene encodes CDR1 SGHTA and CDR2 FQGNSA. CDR3 in amino acids: CASRSRGASYEQYF. Written as DNA, the CDR3 is TGTGCCAGCCGGTCCCGGGGAGCAAGCTACGAGCAGTACTTC.

The V and J genes are TRBV28 and TRBJ1-5; no clear D. This CDR3 region has 12 residues. V was pared by 3 bases and J by 11 bases, with 11 bases between. Germline V gene data show CDR1 as MDHEN and CDR2 as SYDVKM. This chain's CDR3 is CASSFDFMAQHF. CDR3 nucleotides: TGTGCCAGCAGTTTCGACTTCATGGCCCAGCATTTT.

The rearrangement joins TRBV5-4 to TRBJ1-4; no clear D gene. Per germline, CDR1 SGHNT and CDR2 YYREEE (reference sequence). CDR3 length equals 15 residues. Trimming stripped 6 bases from V and 0 bases from J, with 12 bases between. Here the CDR3 DNA reads TGTGCCAGCACCCCGTACCGGGCAACTAATGAAAAACTGTTTTTT. It specifies CASTPYRATNEKLFF.

This clone was observed a single time. This chain connects TRBV19 to TRBJ1-5; D is possibly TRBD1 (6 bases). Germline V lookup: CDR1 LNHDA, CDR2 SQIVND (reference sequence). This CDR3 contains 14 residues. Trimming cost V 7 bases and J 6 bases, with 16 bases left between them. CDR3 sequence (DNA): TGTGCCAGTAAACCTTCAGGGGTGATTCAGCCCCAGCATTTT. It encodes CASKPSGVIQPQHF.

This clone came up a few times. The chain links TRBV5-1 to TRBJ1-5, with no clear D. With 0 bases removed from V and 5 bases from J, the gap between germline ends came to 6 bases. Germline V lookup: CDR1 SGHRS, CDR2 YFSETQ. The CDR3 is 13 residues long. The chain's CDR3 is CASSLDQDQPQHF. The DNA for the CDR3 is TGCGCCAGCAGCTTGGATCAGGATCAGCCCCAGCATTTT.

This clone appeared a few times. This chain connects TRBV4-2 to TRBJ2-2; D is perhaps TRBD1 (5 bases). With 0 bases removed from V and 5 bases from J, the gap between germline ends came to 25 bases. Looked up from germline, CDR1 is LGHNA and CDR2 is YNFKEQ. There are 20 residues in the CDR3. For the CDR3, the DNA is TGTGCCAGCAGCCAAGAATCCCCTAACCACAGGAGAAGTCAAACCGGGGAGCTGTTTTTT. Translation gives CASSQESPNHRRSQTGELFF.

The chain carries TRBV4-3 and TRBJ2-7; maybe TRBD2 (7 bases). Trimming removed 2 bases at V and 8 bases at J, with 13 bases between. This CDR3 has 13 amino acids. Germline V gives CDR1 LGHNA, CDR2 YSLEER. The CDR3 sequence: CASSQQGGDKQYF. Written as DNA, the CDR3 is TGCGCCAGCAGCCAACAAGGGGGGGATAAGCAGTACTTC.

This clone was detected once. The rearrangement links TRBV19 to TRBJ2-3; perhaps TRBD1 as D (5 bases). CDR1 LNHDA and CDR2 SQIVND come from the germline V gene (reference sequence). CDR3 size: 15 residues. With 3 bases removed from V and 1 base from J, the gap between germline ends came to 11 bases. The CDR3 loop reads CASSILGARTDTQYF. In DNA form, the CDR3 reads TGTGCCAGTAGTATCCTAGGGGCCCGCACAGATACGCAGTATTTT.

The chain couples TRBV19 to TRBJ1-1, with D perhaps TRBD1 (6 bases). The CDR3 consists of 13 residues. Per germline, CDR1 LNHDA and CDR2 SQIVND (reference sequence). Between the trimmed V and J ends, which lost 4 bases and 5 bases, there was a span of 11 bases. CDR3 bases: TGTGCCAGTAGTAGCAGGGGAGGGACTGAAGCTTTCTTT. It specifies CASSSRGGTEAFF.

CDR3 amino acids: CASSPGQGALFSGNTIYF. Written as DNA, the CDR3 is TGTGCCAGCTCCCCTGGACAGGGGGCTCTTTTCTCTGGAAACACCATATATTTT. The V call is TRBV18, the J call TRBJ1-3; the match to TRBD1 covers 11 bases. The V and J ends lost 6 bases and 0 bases, in that order; junction bases with no gene match: 10. This CDR3 is built from 18 residues. Germline V CDR1 and CDR2: KGHSH, LQKENI.